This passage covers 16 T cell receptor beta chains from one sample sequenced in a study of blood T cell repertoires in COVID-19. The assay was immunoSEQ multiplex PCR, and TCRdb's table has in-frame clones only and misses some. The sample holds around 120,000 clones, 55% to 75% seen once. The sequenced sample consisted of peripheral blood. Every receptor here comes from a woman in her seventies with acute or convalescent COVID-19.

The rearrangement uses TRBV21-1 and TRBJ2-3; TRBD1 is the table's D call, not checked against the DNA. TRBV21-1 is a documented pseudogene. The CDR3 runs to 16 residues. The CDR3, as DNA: TGTGCCAGCAGCAAAGCCACAGGGTTGGGCACAGATACGCAGTATTTT. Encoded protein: CASSKATGLGTDTQYF.

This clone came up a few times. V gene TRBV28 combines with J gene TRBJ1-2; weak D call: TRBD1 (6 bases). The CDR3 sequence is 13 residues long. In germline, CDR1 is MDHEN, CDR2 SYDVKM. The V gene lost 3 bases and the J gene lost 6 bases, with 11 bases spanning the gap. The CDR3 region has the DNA TGTGCCAGCAGTTTTACAGGGAGGGATGGCTACACCTTC. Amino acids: CASSFTGRDGYTF.

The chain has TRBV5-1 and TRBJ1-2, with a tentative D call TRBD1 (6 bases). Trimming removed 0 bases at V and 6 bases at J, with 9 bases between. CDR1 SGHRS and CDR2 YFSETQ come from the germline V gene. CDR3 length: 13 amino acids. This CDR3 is CASSLGGGNGYTF. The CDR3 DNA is TGCGCCAGCAGCTTGGGAGGGGGAAATGGCTACACCTTC.

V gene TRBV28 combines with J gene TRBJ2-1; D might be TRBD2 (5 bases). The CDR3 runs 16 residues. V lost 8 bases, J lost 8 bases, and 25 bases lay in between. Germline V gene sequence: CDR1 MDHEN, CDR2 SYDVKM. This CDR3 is CASDGEGVQPMDEQFF. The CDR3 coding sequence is TGTGCCAGCGACGGGGAAGGAGTTCAGCCTATGGATGAGCAGTTCTTC. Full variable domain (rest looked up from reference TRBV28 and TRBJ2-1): DVKVTQSSRYLVKRTGEKVFLECVQDMDHENMFWYRQDPGLGLRLIYFSYDVKMKEKGDIPEGYSVSREKKERFSLILESASTNQTSMYLCASDGEGVQPMDEQFFGPGTRLTVL.

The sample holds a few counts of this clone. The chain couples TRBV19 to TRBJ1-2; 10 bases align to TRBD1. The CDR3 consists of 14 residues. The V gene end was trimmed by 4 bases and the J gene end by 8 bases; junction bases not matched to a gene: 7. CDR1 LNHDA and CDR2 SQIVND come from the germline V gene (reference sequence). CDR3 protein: CASSTAGQGYGYTF. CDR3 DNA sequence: TGTGCCAGTAGTACGGCGGGACAGGGGTACGGCTACACCTTC.

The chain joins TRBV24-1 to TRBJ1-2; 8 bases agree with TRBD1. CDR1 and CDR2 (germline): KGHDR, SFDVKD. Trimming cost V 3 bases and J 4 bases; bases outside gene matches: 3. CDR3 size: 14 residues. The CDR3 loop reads CATSDGTGSYGYTF. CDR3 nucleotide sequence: TGTGCCACCAGTGATGGGACAGGAAGCTATGGCTACACCTTC.

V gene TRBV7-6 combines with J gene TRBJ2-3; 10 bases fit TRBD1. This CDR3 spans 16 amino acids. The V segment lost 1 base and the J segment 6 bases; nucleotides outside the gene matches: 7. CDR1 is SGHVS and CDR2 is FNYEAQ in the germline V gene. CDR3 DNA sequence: TGTGCCAGCAGCTTAGGAAGGGACAGGGGAACGGATACGCAGTATTTT. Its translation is CASSLGRDRGTDTQYF.

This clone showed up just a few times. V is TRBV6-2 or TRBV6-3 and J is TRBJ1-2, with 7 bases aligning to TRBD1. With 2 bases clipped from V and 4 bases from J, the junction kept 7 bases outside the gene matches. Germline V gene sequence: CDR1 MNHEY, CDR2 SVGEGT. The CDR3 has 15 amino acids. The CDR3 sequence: CASSYEGAALYGYTF. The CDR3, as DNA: TGTGCCAGCAGTTACGAGGGGGCGGCCCTCTATGGCTACACCTTC.

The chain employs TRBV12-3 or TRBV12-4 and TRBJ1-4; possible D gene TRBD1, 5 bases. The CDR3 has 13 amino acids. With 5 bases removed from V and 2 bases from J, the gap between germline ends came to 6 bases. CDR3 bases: TGTGCCAGCAGTCAGGGTACTAATGAAAAACTGTTTTTT. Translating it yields CASSQGTNEKLFF.

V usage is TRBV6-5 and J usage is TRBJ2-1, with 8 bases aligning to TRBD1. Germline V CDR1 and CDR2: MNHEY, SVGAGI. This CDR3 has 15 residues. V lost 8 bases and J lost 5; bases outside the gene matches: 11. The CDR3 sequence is CASGFRGRGNNEQFF. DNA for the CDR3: TGTGCCAGCGGATTCAGGGGGCGCGGAAACAATGAGCAGTTCTTC.

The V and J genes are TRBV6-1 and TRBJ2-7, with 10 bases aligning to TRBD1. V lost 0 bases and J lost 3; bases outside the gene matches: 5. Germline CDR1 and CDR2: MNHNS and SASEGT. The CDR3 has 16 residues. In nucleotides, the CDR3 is TGTGCCAGCAGTGAAGCTCGACAGGGGGCTATCTACGAGCAGTACTTC. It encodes CASSEARQGAIYEQYF.

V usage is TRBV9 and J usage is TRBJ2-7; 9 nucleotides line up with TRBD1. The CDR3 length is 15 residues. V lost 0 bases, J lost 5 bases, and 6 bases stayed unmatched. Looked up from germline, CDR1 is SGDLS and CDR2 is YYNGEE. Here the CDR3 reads CASSVGWDRAHEQYF. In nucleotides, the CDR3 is TGTGCCAGCAGCGTAGGCTGGGACAGGGCCCACGAGCAGTACTTC.

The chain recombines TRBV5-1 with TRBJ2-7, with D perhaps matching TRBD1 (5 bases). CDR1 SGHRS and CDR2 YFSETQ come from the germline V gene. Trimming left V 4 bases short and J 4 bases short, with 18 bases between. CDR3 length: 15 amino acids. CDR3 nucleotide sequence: TGCGCCAGCAGCCCGGACATCGGCAGGGTGTACGAGCAGTACTTC. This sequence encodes CASSPDIGRVYEQYF.

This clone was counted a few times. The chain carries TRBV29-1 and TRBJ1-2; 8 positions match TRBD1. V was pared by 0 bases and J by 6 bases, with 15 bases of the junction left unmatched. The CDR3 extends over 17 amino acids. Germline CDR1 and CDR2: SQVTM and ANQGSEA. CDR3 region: CSVEDREPGQVIDGYTF. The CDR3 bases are TGCAGCGTTGAAGATCGGGAACCGGGACAGGTTATAGATGGCTACACCTTC. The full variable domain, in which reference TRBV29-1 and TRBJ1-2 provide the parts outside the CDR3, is SAVISQKPSRDICQRGTSLTIQCQVDSQVTMMFWYRQQPGQSLTLIATANQGSEATYESGFVIDKFPISRPNLTFSTLTVSNMSPEDSSIYLCSVEDREPGQVIDGYTFGSGTRLTVV.

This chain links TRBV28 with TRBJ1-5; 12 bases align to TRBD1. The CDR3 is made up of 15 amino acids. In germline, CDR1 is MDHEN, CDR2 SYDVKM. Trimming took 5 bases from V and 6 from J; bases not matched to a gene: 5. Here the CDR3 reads CASSPGQGAFQPQHF. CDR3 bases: TGTGCCAGCAGTCCGGGACAGGGGGCGTTTCAGCCCCAGCATTTT.

DNA for the CDR3: TGTGCCAGCGGTGCCTTGGAGACCGGGGAGCTGTTTTTT. Residues: CASGALETGELFF. This chain joins TRBV9 and TRBJ2-2; D ambiguous. Trimming cost V 7 bases and J 5 bases, with 12 bases left between them. From germline, CDR1 is SGDLS and CDR2 YYNGEE. The CDR3 runs 13 residues. Combining the CDR3 with reference TRBV9 and TRBJ2-2 gives the whole variable domain DSGVTQTPKHLITATGQRVTLRCSPRSGDLSVYWYQQSLDQGLQFLIQYYNGEERAKGNILERFSAQQFPDLHSELNLSSLELGDSALYFCASGALETGELFFGEGSRLTVL.